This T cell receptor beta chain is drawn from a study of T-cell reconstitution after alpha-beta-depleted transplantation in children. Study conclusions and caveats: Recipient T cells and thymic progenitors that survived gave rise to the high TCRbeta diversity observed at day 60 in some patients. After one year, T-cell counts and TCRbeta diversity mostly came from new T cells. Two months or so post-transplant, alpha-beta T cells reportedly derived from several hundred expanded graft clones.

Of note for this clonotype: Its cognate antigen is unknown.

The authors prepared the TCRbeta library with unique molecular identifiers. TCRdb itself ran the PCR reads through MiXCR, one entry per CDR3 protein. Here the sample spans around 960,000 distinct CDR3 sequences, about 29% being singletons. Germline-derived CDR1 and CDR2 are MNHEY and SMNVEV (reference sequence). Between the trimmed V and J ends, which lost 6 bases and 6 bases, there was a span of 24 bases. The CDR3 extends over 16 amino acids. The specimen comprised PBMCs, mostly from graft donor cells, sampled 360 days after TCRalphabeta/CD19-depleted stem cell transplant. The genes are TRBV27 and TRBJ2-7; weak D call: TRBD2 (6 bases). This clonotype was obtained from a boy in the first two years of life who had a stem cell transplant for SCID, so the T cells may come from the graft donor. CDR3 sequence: CASSRNSAGLAAEQYF. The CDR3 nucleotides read TGTGCCAGCAGCCGAAACTCTGCAGGGTTAGCGGCCGAGCAGTACTTC.